The 19 T cell receptor beta chains presented below share a single source sample, sequenced in a study of Graves' ophthalmopathy and Graves' hyperthyroidism. Researchers took RNA transcripts and amplified TCR beta CDR3 regions from them. HTBI primers were employed in first-round RT-PCR, then a second-round multiplex PCR followed. TCRdb re-analysed the multiplex PCR reads in MiXCR, keeping a single row per CDR3 protein. The table includes about 370,000 distinct CDR3 sequences, 17% detected once. Material for sequencing was peripheral blood. Receptors were obtained from an adult woman with stable Graves' hyperthyroidism.

This clonotype was detected many times. The chain joins TRBV6-5 to TRBJ1-5, with 12 bases that match TRBD1. The length of the CDR3 is 15 residues. Germline V gives CDR1 MNHEY, CDR2 SVGAGI. The V and J ends lost 1 base and 5 bases, in that order; junction bases with no gene match: 0. The CDR3 sequence: CASSYWDRGHQPQHF. The CDR3 region has the DNA TGTGCCAGCAGTTACTGGGACAGGGGGCATCAGCCCCAGCATTTT.

The rearrangement links TRBV7-8 to TRBJ1-2; D is possibly TRBD1 (5 bases). Trimming took 5 bases from V and 1 from J, leaving 17 bases between them. This CDR3 spans 16 amino acids. Germline V CDR1 and CDR2: SGHVS, FQNEAQ. The CDR3 spells CASSPAGGGFNYGYTF. The CDR3 coding sequence is TGTGCCAGCAGCCCAGCGGGGGGGGGTTTTAACTATGGCTACACCTTC.

In this sample, this clonotype turned up many times. V is TRBV6-2 or TRBV6-3 and J is TRBJ2-5, with 8 bases matching TRBD2. The germline V gene encodes CDR1 MNHEY and CDR2 SVGEGT. V dropped 2 bases and J dropped 4; count of bases not matched to a gene: 15. The CDR3 is made up of 18 amino acids. CDR3 DNA: TGTGCCAGCAGTTACATCCCTCGGAAGCGGGAGTGGGGAGAGACCCAGTACTTC. Translated: CASSYIPRKREWGETQYF.

Ten or more counts support this clonotype. This chain uses TRBV12-3 or TRBV12-4 with TRBJ1-1; D may be TRBD1 (6 bases). V lost 3 bases and J 3 bases, leaving 17 bases between the germline ends. The CDR3 is 16 amino acids. The DNA for the CDR3 is TGTGCCAGCAGTTTGATCGGGGGCACCCCACACACTGAAGCTTTCTTT. Translating it yields CASSLIGGTPHTEAFF.

This clonotype was picked up many times. The genes are TRBV28 and TRBJ2-7, with D possibly TRBD1 on 5 matching bases. V lost 6 bases and J lost 3, with 18 bases in between. The CDR3 is 15 residues long. The V gene's germline CDR1 is MDHEN and CDR2 SYDVKM. CDR3 sequence (DNA): TGTGCCAGCAGAAAGGAACTGGACACCCGCTACGAGCAGTACTTC. Its protein product is CASRKELDTRYEQYF.

This clonotype was observed many times. The rearrangement uses TRBV2 and TRBJ2-7, with 7 bases aligning to TRBD2. Germline CDR1 and CDR2: SNHLY and FYNNEI. J lost 6 bases, V lost 4 bases, and 3 bases had no gene match. This CDR3 comprises 12 residues. The CDR3 here is CASSGLALEQYF. CDR3 coding DNA: TGTGCCAGCAGTGGACTAGCCCTCGAGCAGTACTTC.

This clonotype was observed many times. This chain joins TRBV7-8 and TRBJ2-2; 7 bases align to TRBD1. With V trimmed by 5 bases and J by 4 bases, 19 bases remained unmatched. This CDR3 spans 19 amino acids. Germline assignment: CDR1 SGHVS and CDR2 FQNEAQ. CDR3: CASSPPSGTAPWGTGELFF. CDR3 coding DNA: TGTGCCAGCAGCCCCCCCTCCGGGACAGCCCCCTGGGGCACCGGGGAGCTGTTTTTT.

This clonotype was seen at least ten times. The chain carries TRBV12-3 or TRBV12-4 and TRBJ1-6; D is unclear. The CDR3 is made up of 14 amino acids. The V and J ends lost 3 bases and 9 bases respectively, with 12 bases between them. For the CDR3, the DNA is TGTGCCAGCAGTTTTGGCAGGATTCGTTCACCCCTCCACTTT. It specifies CASSFGRIRSPLHF.

The CDR3: CAWRRLAKNIQYF. The CDR3, as DNA: TGTGCCTGGAGGCGACTTGCCAAAAACATTCAGTACTTC. The genes are TRBV30 and TRBJ2-4; D gene unclear. The CDR3 runs to 13 residues. V lost 3 bases and J 1 base, leaving 7 bases between the germline ends. Germline V gene lookup returns CDR1 GTSNPN and CDR2 SVGIG (reference sequence).

The chain is built from TRBV12-3 or TRBV12-4 and TRBJ1-6, with TRBD1 identical over 10 bases. V shed 4 bases and J 7 bases; nucleotides not matched to a gene: 7. This CDR3 spans 16 amino acids. The CDR3 reads CASSSPTGGRNSPLHF. The DNA for the CDR3 is TGTGCCAGCAGTTCGCCGACAGGGGGCCGGAATTCACCCCTCCACTTT.

As concerns this clonotype: A much larger clonotype is one base distant, so this may be a read error. This CDR3 reads CASSRTESSYEQCF. The CDR3 region has the DNA TGCGCCAGCAGCCGGACAGAGAGCTCCTACGAGCAGTGCTTC. The rearrangement joins TRBV5-1 to TRBJ2-7; TRBD1 might be the D (6 bases). The CDR3 is 14 residues long. Germline CDR1 reads SGHRS; CDR2 reads YFSETQ.

This clonotype was counted ten times or more. The chain recombines TRBV30 with TRBJ2-7; D possibly corresponds to TRBD2 (5 bases). With 2 bases removed from V and 2 bases from J, the gap between germline ends came to 10 bases. The germline V gene has CDR1 GTSNPN and CDR2 SVGIG (reference sequence). The CDR3 covers 13 residues. The CDR3 nucleotides read TGTGCCTGGAGTCTCGGGGAGCCCTACGAGCAGTACTTC. Its translation: CAWSLGEPYEQYF. The complete variable domain, with remaining parts taken from reference TRBV30 and TRBJ2-7, reads SQTIHQWPATLVQPVGSPLSLECTVEGTSNPNLYWYRQAAGRGLQLLFYSVGIGQISSEVPQNLSASRPQDRQFILSSKKLLLSDSGFYLCAWSLGEPYEQYFGPGTRLTVT.

In this sample, this clonotype turned up a few times. The chain recombines TRBV20-1 with TRBJ2-6, with 11 bases that match TRBD1. V shed 4 bases, J shed 1 base, and the junction held 3 bases outside the gene matches. Germline assignment: CDR1 DFQATT and CDR2 SNEGSKA (reference sequence). The CDR3 covers 16 residues. The CDR3 DNA reads as TGCAGTGCTACGGGACAGGGGGTGTCTGGGGCCAACGTCCTGACTTTC. This codes for CSATGQGVSGANVLTF.

At least ten counts were recorded for this clonotype. This chain joins TRBV20-1 and TRBJ1-5; no firm D call. The CDR3 consists of 14 residues. Germline loops: CDR1 DFQATT, CDR2 SNEGSKA (reference sequence). V was shortened by 5 bases and J by 2 bases, with 13 bases between the two germline ends. CDR3 DNA: TGCAGTGCTCGCGGTCGGTGGCGCAATCAGCCCCAGCATTTT. Amino acid sequence: CSARGRWRNQPQHF.

There are many counts of this clonotype. This chain links TRBV6-2 or TRBV6-3 with TRBJ2-5; D uncertain. CDR3 length equals 16 residues. Germline loops: CDR1 MNHEY, CDR2 SVGEGT. V was cut by 0 bases and J by 0 bases, with 11 bases left in between. The CDR3 sequence: CASSYSGRWYQETQYF. CDR3 nucleotides: TGTGCCAGCAGTTACTCCGGACGGTGGTACCAAGAGACCCAGTACTTC.

The chain carries TRBV28 and TRBJ2-7; 9 positions match TRBD1. CDR3 size: 15 residues. CDR1 is MDHEN and CDR2 is SYDVKM in the germline V gene. The V gene end was trimmed by 5 bases and the J gene end by 4 bases; junction bases not matched to a gene: 9. The chain's CDR3 is CASSISGTGQYEQYF. Written as DNA, the CDR3 is TGTGCCAGCAGTATCTCCGGGACAGGGCAATACGAGCAGTACTTC.

The table lists this clonotype with many counts. The chain carries TRBV20-1 and TRBJ1-5, with 9 positions matching TRBD1. The CDR3 has 15 amino acids. V lost 0 bases and J lost 5; bases outside the gene matches: 5. The germline gives CDR1 DFQATT, CDR2 SNEGSKA (reference sequence). This CDR3 is CSARDGGQGDQPQHF. The CDR3 DNA sequence: TGCAGTGCTAGAGATGGGGGACAGGGAGATCAGCCCCAGCATTTT.

The CDR3 DNA reads TGTGCCAGCAGCATCAGGGGCGGCGGTCAGCCCCAGCATTTT. Its protein product is CASSIRGGGQPQHF. J is TRBJ1-5 and V is TRBV6-2 or TRBV6-3, with D perhaps TRBD1 (6 bases). The germline V and J ends were trimmed by 6 bases and 6 bases, with 15 bases remaining between them. The V gene's germline CDR1 is MNHEY and CDR2 SVGEGT. CDR3 size: 14 residues.

Regarding this clonotype: Here the CDR3 omits its conserved ending phenylalanine or tryptophan, so a read error is the likely source. The limits of the CDR3 on the DNA are not certain, so only TCRdb's listed CDR3 is given. This chain links TRBV24-1 with TRBJ1-1. The CDR3 length is 13 residues, termini included. Germline CDR1 reads KGHDR; CDR2 reads SFDVKD. CDR3 in amino acids: CATSDLSGDEACY.